This T cell receptor (beta chain) was obtained from a study of blood T cell repertoires in COVID-19. The CDR3 length is 15 residues. With 6 bases clipped from V and 4 bases from J, the junction kept 11 bases outside the gene matches. The germline V gene encodes CDR1 MNHEY and CDR2 SMNVEV (reference sequence). This clone has only a few counts. Assay used: immunoSEQ multiplex PCR; TCRdb lists only in-frame clones, some missing. The table has 150,000 to 200,000 clones, 80% to 90% seen once; the top ten hold approximately 16%. The rearrangement joins TRBV27 to TRBJ1-2; the match to TRBD1 covers 7 bases. This receptor was obtained from a middle-aged man who had recovered from COVID-19. Sequenced: PBMCs or T cells enriched from blood (not recorded which). The CDR3 protein is CASRLASRDSYGYTF. CDR3 bases: TGTGCCAGCAGGCTAGCCTCCAGGGACAGCTATGGCTACACCTTC.